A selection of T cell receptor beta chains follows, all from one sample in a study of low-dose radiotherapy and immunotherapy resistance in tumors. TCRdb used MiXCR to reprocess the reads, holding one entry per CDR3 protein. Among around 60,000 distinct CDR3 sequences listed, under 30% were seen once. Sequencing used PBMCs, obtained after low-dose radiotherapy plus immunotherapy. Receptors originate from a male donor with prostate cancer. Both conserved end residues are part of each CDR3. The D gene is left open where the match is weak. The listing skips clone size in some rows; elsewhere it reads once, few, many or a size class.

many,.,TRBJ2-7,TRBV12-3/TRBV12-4,TGTGCCAGCAGTTTAGTGCAGGGAGCCTACGAGCAGTACTTC,CASSLVQGAYEQYF
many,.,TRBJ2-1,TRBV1,TGCACCAGCAGCCAAAAAGGGGGACAGGGTCGGGACCCGTACAATGAGCAGTTCTTC,CTSSQKGGQGRDPYNEQFF
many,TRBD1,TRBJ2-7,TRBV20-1,TGCAGTGCTAGAGAACACGGACAGGTCGCCTACGAGCAGTACTTC,CSAREHGQVAYEQYF
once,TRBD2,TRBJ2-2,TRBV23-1,TGCGCCAGCAGCCCTTCTATAGCGGGAGTTCCCGGGGAGCTGTTTTTT,CASSPSIAGVPGELFF
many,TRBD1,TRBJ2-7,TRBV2,TGTGCCAGCACCATGGGACAGGCCGCCTTC,CASTMGQAAF
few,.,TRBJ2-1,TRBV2,TGTGCCAGCAGTACGTGGGGGGACTCCTACAATGAGCAGTTCTTC,CASSTWGDSYNEQFF
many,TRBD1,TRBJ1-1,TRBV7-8,TGTGCCAGCAGCTTCCGGGGGACAGGGTTTTCTGAAGCTTTCTTT,CASSFRGTGFSEAFF
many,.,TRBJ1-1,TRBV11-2,TGTGCCAGCAGCTTAGACCCAGGGCAGTCCAGGGCTTTCTTT,CASSLDPGQSRAFF
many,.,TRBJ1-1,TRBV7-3,TGTGCCAGCAGCCACACGAGGGACACTGAAGCTTTCTTT,CASSHTRDTEAFF
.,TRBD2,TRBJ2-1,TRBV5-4,TGTGCCAGCAGCCTTTATCTAGCGGGGGGGCAGCAGTTCTTC,CASSLYLAGGQQFF
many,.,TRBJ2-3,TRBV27,TGTGCCAGCAGTATCGGGGTTTTAGGCACAGATACGCAGTATTTT,CASSIGVLGTDTQYF
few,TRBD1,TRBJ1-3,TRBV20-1,TGCAGTGCTAGAGGGACAGGGAGCGGTGGAAACACCATATATTTT,CSARGTGSGGNTIYF
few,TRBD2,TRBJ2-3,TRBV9,TGTGCCAGCAGCTTCGGGACTAGCGGACCCACGATAGCAGATACGCAGTATTTT,CASSFGTSGPTIADTQYF
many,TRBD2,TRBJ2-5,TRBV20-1,TGCAGTGCTCCACGACTAGCGGGGGTACAAGAGACCCAGTACTTC,CSAPRLAGVQETQYF
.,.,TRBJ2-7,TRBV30,TGTGCCTGGAGTTCGCCCTACGAGCAGTACTTC,CAWSSPYEQYF
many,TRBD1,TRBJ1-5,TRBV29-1,TGCAGCGCCCACACAGGGGTTGGTCAGCCCCAGCATTTT,CSAHTGVGQPQHF
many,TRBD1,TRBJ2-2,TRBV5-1,TGCGCCAGCGGCCGGGACAGCTCTTCCGGGGAGCTGTTTTTT,CASGRDSSSGELFF
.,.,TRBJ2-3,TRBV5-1,TGCGCCAGCCGCCCAGGGGCGACTAGCACAGATACGCAGTATTTT,CASRPGATSTDTQYF
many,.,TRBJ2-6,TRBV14,TGTGCCAGCAGCCTTTTTGGTGATTACTTCTCTGGGGCCAACGTCCTGACTTTC,CASSLFGDYFSGANVLTF
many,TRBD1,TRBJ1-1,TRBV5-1,TGCGCCAGCAGCGGGACAGTCCCGAACACTGAAGCTTTCTTT,CASSGTVPNTEAFF
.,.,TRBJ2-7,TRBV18,TGTGCCAGCTCACCAGGCACTCGTTCCTACGAGCAGTACTTC,CASSPGTRSYEQYF
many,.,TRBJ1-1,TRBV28,TGTGCTCCGAACGGGGGAGTGAACACTGAAGCTTTCTTT,CAPNGGVNTEAFF
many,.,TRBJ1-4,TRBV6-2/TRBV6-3,TGTGCCAGCAGTGACCCCGGGGGGAGTGAAAAACTGTTTTTT,CASSDPGGSEKLFF
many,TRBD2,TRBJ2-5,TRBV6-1,TGTGCCAGCAACCTTAGCGGGGGCCAAGAGACCCAGTACTTC,CASNLSGGQETQYF
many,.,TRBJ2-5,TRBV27,TGTGCCAGCAGGAAAACTTACAGGGAGCCAAGAGAGGCCCAGTACTTC,CASRKTYREPREAQYF
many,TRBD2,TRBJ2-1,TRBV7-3,TGTGCCAGCAGCCCGGGACTAGTATCCAATGAGCAGTTCTTC,CASSPGLVSNEQFF
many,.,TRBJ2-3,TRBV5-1,TGCGCCAGCAGCTCGGACTGGGGGGAGGCAGATACGCAGTATTTT,CASSSDWGEADTQYF
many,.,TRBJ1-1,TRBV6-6,TGTGCCAGCAAAAACCAGAACACTGAAGCTTTCTTT,CASKNQNTEAFF
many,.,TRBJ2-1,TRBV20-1,TGCAGTGCTAGGGAGCGGGCGGCCCCGAGGGAGCAGTTCTTC,CSARERAAPREQFF
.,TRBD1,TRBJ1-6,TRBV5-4,TGTGCCAGCAGCTTGGGGGCAGGGGGGAGCGGTTCACCCCTCCACTTT,CASSLGAGGSGSPLHF
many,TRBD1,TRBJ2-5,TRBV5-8,TGTGCCAGCAGCTTCGGGACAGGTAGACAAGAGACCCAGTACTTC,CASSFGTGRQETQYF
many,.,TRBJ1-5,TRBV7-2,TGTGCCAGCAGCTTAGATGGCAGATTCAATCAGCCCCAGCATTTT,CASSLDGRFNQPQHF
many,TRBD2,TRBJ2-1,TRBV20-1,TGCAGTGCCCCCCAAGCGGGAGCGGGTGATGAGCAGTTCTTC,CSAPQAGAGDEQFF
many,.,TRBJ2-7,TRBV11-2,TGTGCCAGCAGCCCGGGTCTCAGCTCCTACGAGCAGTACTTC,CASSPGLSSYEQYF
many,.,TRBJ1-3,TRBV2,TGTGCCAGCAGGACAGCCAGGGGAGTGTCCTCTGGAAACACCATATATTTT,CASRTARGVSSGNTIYF